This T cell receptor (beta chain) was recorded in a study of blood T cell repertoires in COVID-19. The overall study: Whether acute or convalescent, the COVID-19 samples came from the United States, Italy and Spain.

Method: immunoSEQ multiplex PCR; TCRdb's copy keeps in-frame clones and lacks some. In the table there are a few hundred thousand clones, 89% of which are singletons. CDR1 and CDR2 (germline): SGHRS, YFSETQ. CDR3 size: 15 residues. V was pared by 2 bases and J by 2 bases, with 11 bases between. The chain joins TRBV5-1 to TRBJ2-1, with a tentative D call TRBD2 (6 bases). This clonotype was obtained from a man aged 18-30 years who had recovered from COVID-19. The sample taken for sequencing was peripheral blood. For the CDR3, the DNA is TGCGCCAGCAGCTTCGGCGGGGCCACCTACAATGAGCAGTTCTTC. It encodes CASSFGGATYNEQFF.